Following are 30 T cell receptor beta chains from one sample sequenced in a study of human T cells and chemical hapten exposure. As to time point: patch test 1, 2 weeks after DPC sensitization. Sample treatment: therapeutic diphenylcyclopropenone sensitization with weekly scalp DPC. Each CDR3 protein is one row after TCRdb ran MiXCR on the RACE reads. The table lists 75,000 to 100,000 distinct CDR3 sequences, 9.5% to 15% of them singletons, with approximately 2% in the top ten. The sample in question was whole blood, obtained in connection with sensitization to the hapten diphenylcyclopropenone (DPC). These receptors were taken from a woman aged 40 to 50 with alopecia areata. Some clones in this sample may be carry-over from other donors' samples.

This clonotype was seen a handful of times. The chain couples TRBV28 to TRBJ1-5; 9 bases match TRBD1. The CDR3 has 14 amino acids. Germline loops: CDR1 MDHEN, CDR2 SYDVKM. Trimming took 7 bases from V and 4 from J; bases not matched to a gene: 5. CDR3 nucleotides: TGTGCCAGCACCTCGACAGGGGGAAATCAGCCCCAGCATTTT. Its translation is CASTSTGGNQPQHF.

This clonotype was seen a few times. The chain is built from TRBV6-5 and TRBJ1-3; D possibly corresponds to TRBD1 (6 bases). CDR1 is MNHEY and CDR2 is SVGAGI in the germline V gene. Trimming stripped 4 bases from V and 4 bases from J, with 11 bases between. The CDR3 extends over 14 amino acids. As DNA, the CDR3 is TGTGCCAGCAGTTTGGAGGGGACAGGAAACACCATATATTTT. Its protein product is CASSLEGTGNTIYF.

As DNA, the CDR3 is TGCGCCAGCAGCCAAGGGACGGCGCTAGCCAAAAACATTCAGTACTTC. Translation gives CASSQGTALAKNIQYF. The chain employs TRBV4-1 and TRBJ2-4; no definite D call. Germline V gene lookup returns CDR1 MGHRA and CDR2 YSYEKL. This CDR3 spans 16 amino acids. V lost 1 base to trimming and J lost 0 bases, with 10 bases between them.

The chain has TRBV28 and TRBJ2-7; the D gene is possibly TRBD2 (6 bases). The CDR3 extends over 15 amino acids. V shed 6 bases and J shed 3 bases, with 18 bases lying between them. CDR1 is MDHEN and CDR2 is SYDVKM in the germline V gene. The DNA for the CDR3 is TGTGCCAGCAGCCCACCCGGGGCGGGGAACTACGAGCAGTACTTC. Encoded protein: CASSPPGAGNYEQYF.

This clonotype has at least ten counts. The chain couples TRBV7-8 to TRBJ2-5; D gene unclear. This CDR3 spans 12 amino acids. CDR1 SGHVS and CDR2 FQNEAQ come from the germline V gene. V gave up 3 bases and J gave up 1 base, with 3 bases separating them. CDR3 DNA: TGTGCCAGCAGCTTCTCCCAAGAGACCCAGTACTTC. Its protein is CASSFSQETQYF.

To note about this clonotype: A single base separates this from a much larger clone, so it may be a read error. The CDR3 region has the DNA TGTGCCACCAGTGGTTCCGGACAGGCGAACACTGAAGCTTTCTTT. This sequence encodes CATSGSGQANTEAFF. V is TRBV24-1 and J is TRBJ1-1; TRBD1 matches 7 bases. This CDR3 spans 15 amino acids. The V gene's germline CDR1 is KGHDR and CDR2 SFDVKD. The V and J ends lost 5 bases and 1 base, in that order; junction bases with no gene match: 6.

This clonotype has at least ten counts. The CDR3: CASSIGITNYGYTF. The DNA of the CDR3 is TGTGCCAGTAGTATTGGCATCACTAACTATGGCTACACCTTC. V and J are TRBV19 and TRBJ1-2, with D hard to call. CDR3 length equals 14 residues. V was trimmed by 3 bases and J by 0 bases, leaving 8 bases between them. Germline CDR1 reads LNHDA; CDR2 reads SQIVND (reference sequence).

This clonotype was seen ten or more times. The rearrangement links TRBV9 to TRBJ2-2; possibly TRBD2 for D (6 bases). The CDR3 totals 17 residues. Trimming cost V 1 base and J 4 bases, with 17 bases left between them. CDR1 and CDR2 from the germline V gene are SGDLS and YYNGEE. CDR3 sequence reads: CASSVRTRDSITGELFF. CDR3 coding DNA: TGTGCCAGCAGCGTACGAACCCGGGACTCGATCACCGGGGAGCTGTTTTTT. The full variable domain, rest sourced from reference TRBV9 and TRBJ2-2, is DSGVTQTPKHLITATGQRVTLRCSPRSGDLSVYWYQQSLDQGLQFLIQYYNGEERAKGNILERFSAQQFPDLHSELNLSSLELGDSALYFCASSVRTRDSITGELFFGEGSRLTVL.

In this sample, this clonotype turned up many times. The V call is TRBV5-4, the J call TRBJ2-2; D unclear. V dropped 6 bases and J dropped 7 bases, with 7 bases sitting between them. Germline loops: CDR1 SGHNT, CDR2 YYREEE (reference sequence). The CDR3 is 11 residues long. The CDR3 coding sequence is TGTGCCAGCATCTCCGGCGGGGAGCTGTTTTTT. Amino acid sequence: CASISGGELFF.

The gene calls are TRBV28 and TRBJ1-2; TRBD1 matches 9 bases. The germline V gene encodes CDR1 MDHEN and CDR2 SYDVKM. The V and J ends lost 4 bases and 4 bases, in that order; junction bases with no gene match: 7. CDR3 length: 15 amino acids. In DNA form, the CDR3 reads TGTGCCAGCAGTTCCGCCGGGACAGGGAGCTATGGCTACACCTTC. Residues: CASSSAGTGSYGYTF.

V is TRBV2 and J is TRBJ1-1; D gene unclear. This CDR3 is built from 13 residues. CDR1 SNHLY and CDR2 FYNNEI come from the germline V gene. Trimming cost V 6 bases and J 1 base, with 9 bases left between them. The CDR3 sequence is CASSNNRNTEAFF. In nucleotides, the CDR3 is TGTGCCAGCAGCAATAACAGGAACACTGAAGCTTTCTTT. Supplemented by reference TRBV2 and TRBJ1-1, the full variable domain reads EPEVTQTPSHQVTQMGQEVILRCVPISNHLYFYWYRQILGQKVEFLVSFYNNEISEKSEIFDDQFSVERPDGSNFTLKIRSTKLEDSAMYFCASSNNRNTEAFFGQGTRLTVV.

This clonotype was seen only a few times. Written as DNA, the CDR3 is TGCGCCAGCAGGGAATTGACTAATGAAAAACTGTTTTTT. Translated, it gives CASRELTNEKLFF. The J gene is TRBJ1-4, the V gene TRBV5-1; D is undetermined. CDR3 length: 13 residues. Trimming pared 5 bases from V and 2 bases from J, leaving 7 bases between. Germline CDR1 reads SGHRS; CDR2 reads YFSETQ.

This clonotype occurred many times. The CDR3 region is CSAAGESYNEQFF. DNA of the CDR3: TGCAGCGCAGCGGGAGAGTCCTACAATGAGCAGTTCTTC. The V gene is TRBV29-1, the J gene TRBJ2-1, with 8 positions matching TRBD2. The CDR3 consists of 13 residues. V was clipped by 7 bases and J by 1 base; unmatched bases: 3. Germline loops: CDR1 SQVTM, CDR2 ANQGSEA.

This clonotype showed up just a few times. The chain recombines TRBV18 with TRBJ1-5, with 9 bases that match TRBD1. Trimming took 0 bases from V and 5 from J; bases not matched to a gene: 2. CDR3 length: 15 amino acids. Germline V gene data show CDR1 as KGHSH and CDR2 as LQKENI. CDR3 region: CASSPPGTGHQPQHF. DNA of the CDR3: TGTGCCAGCTCACCACCCGGGACAGGGCATCAGCCCCAGCATTTT. Complete variable domain (other parts from reference TRBV18 and TRBJ1-5): NAGVMQNPRHLVRRRGQEARLRCSPMKGHSHVYWYRQLPEEGLKFMVYLQKENIIDESGMPKERFSAEFPKEGPSILRIQQVVRGDSAAYFCASSPPGTGHQPQHFGDGTRLSIL.

The genes are TRBV29-1 and TRBJ2-5; weak D call: TRBD2 (6 bases). The germline V gene has CDR1 SQVTM and CDR2 ANQGSEA. Trimming left V 2 bases short and J 1 base short, with 17 bases between. The CDR3 covers 16 residues. The CDR3, as DNA: TGCAGCGTTGAACCCGGGGACCGGGAGATCCAAGAGACCCAGTACTTC. Translating it yields CSVEPGDREIQETQYF.

This clonotype was seen a few times. The chain joins TRBV18 to TRBJ2-1, with a tentative D call TRBD2 (6 bases). The CDR3 length is 13 residues. The V end lost 6 bases, the J end lost 8 bases, and 14 bases lay between the germline ends. From germline, CDR1 is KGHSH and CDR2 LQKENI. The CDR3 nucleotides are TGTGCCAGCTCCCCCGCGGGACCGGATGAGCAGTTCTTC. It encodes CASSPAGPDEQFF.

The V call is TRBV7-9, the J call TRBJ1-1, with 8 bases fitting TRBD1. J was trimmed by 4 bases and V by 5 bases; bases with no gene match: 9. The CDR3 contains 15 residues. Looked up from germline, CDR1 is SEHNR and CDR2 is FQNEAQ (reference sequence). CDR3 sequence (DNA): TGTGCCAGCAGCCTAGGCGGACAGGGTGGCACTGAAGCTTTCTTT. Amino acids: CASSLGGQGGTEAFF.

Ten or more counts support this clonotype. The chain links TRBV5-1 to TRBJ2-1; 12 bases are shared with TRBD1. V lost 3 bases and J lost 10; bases outside the gene matches: 8. Germline V lookup: CDR1 SGHRS, CDR2 YFSETQ. This CDR3 has 15 amino acids. CDR3 sequence reads: CASSSGTGGSHEQFF. The CDR3 DNA follows: TGCGCCAGCAGCTCCGGGACAGGGGGCTCCCACGAGCAGTTCTTC.

This clonotype was detected ten times or more. The chain combines TRBV20-1 with TRBJ2-1, with TRBD2 matching 9 bases. Germline V gene sequence: CDR1 DFQATT, CDR2 SNEGSKA (reference sequence). Losses at the gene ends were 2 bases for V and 8 bases for J; bases not matched to a gene: 7. There are 14 residues in the CDR3. The CDR3 DNA reads as TGCAGTGCTAGACCCTCTAGCGGGACCGATGAGCAGTTCTTC. Its translation is CSARPSSGTDEQFF.

This clonotype occurred many times. This rearrangement joins TRBV7-2 to TRBJ2-5; TRBD2 agrees at 8 bases. The V gene's germline CDR1 is SGHTA and CDR2 FQGNSA. V gave up 0 bases and J gave up 2 bases; unmatched junction bases: 5. CDR3 length equals 16 residues. CDR3 sequence (DNA): TGTGCCAGCAGCTTAGCAGCGGGAGCAGGTCAAGAGACCCAGTACTTC. It translates to CASSLAAGAGQETQYF.

This clonotype was counted only a few times. The chain combines TRBV4-3 with TRBJ1-4, with D hard to call. Trimming removed 0 bases at V and 8 bases at J, with 10 bases between. Germline V gives CDR1 LGHNA, CDR2 YSLEER. This CDR3 is built from 14 residues. CDR3 nucleotides: TGCGCCAGCAGCCAAGATGGGAATAGGGAAAAACTGTTTTTT. It codes for CASSQDGNREKLFF.

V is TRBV7-9 and J is TRBJ2-3; 7 nucleotides line up with TRBD2. V was clipped by 3 bases and J by 10 bases; unmatched bases: 4. This CDR3 has 12 amino acids. Germline CDR1 reads SEHNR; CDR2 reads FQNEAQ (reference sequence). Here the CDR3 reads CASSFGGSPQYF. In nucleotides, the CDR3 is TGTGCCAGCAGCTTTGGCGGGAGTCCGCAGTATTTT.

This clonotype appeared many times. The V call is TRBV5-1, the J call TRBJ2-5; a possible D gene is TRBD1 (5 bases). Germline V CDR1 and CDR2: SGHRS, YFSETQ. This CDR3 has 13 amino acids. V was cut by 6 bases and J by 4 bases, with 13 bases left in between. The CDR3 DNA reads TGCGCCAGCACAGAAGGGGTACGAGAGACCCAGTACTTC. Translating it yields CASTEGVRETQYF.

This clonotype appeared many times. The chain couples TRBV6-2 or TRBV6-3 to TRBJ1-5; 10 bases fit TRBD1. CDR3 size: 18 residues. V lost 10 bases and J lost 0; bases outside the gene matches: 15. The germline V gene has CDR1 MNHEY and CDR2 SVGEGT. As DNA, the CDR3 is TGTGCCACCCTCTCTCCGGGACAGGGGAAATATAGCAATCAGCCCCAGCATTTT. Residues: CATLSPGQGKYSNQPQHF.

This clonotype was seen more than once but under ten times. The rearrangement links TRBV6-2 or TRBV6-3 to TRBJ2-1; the D is unclear. Germline V CDR1 and CDR2: MNHEY, SVGEGT. Between the trimmed V and J ends, which lost 5 bases and 9 bases, there was a span of 17 bases. The CDR3 has 14 residues. The CDR3 sequence: CASSQLSDSREQFF. The CDR3 nucleotides are TGTGCCAGCAGTCAGCTATCCGATAGCCGTGAGCAGTTCTTC.

This clonotype was observed a handful of times. This chain connects TRBV18 to TRBJ1-2, with TRBD1 matching 8 bases. Germline loops: CDR1 KGHSH, CDR2 LQKENI. J was trimmed by 8 bases and V by 3 bases; bases with no gene match: 11. This CDR3 has 15 amino acids. CDR3 region: CASSPRGQGSGGYTF. The CDR3 coding sequence is TGTGCCAGCTCACCGAGAGGACAGGGAAGCGGAGGCTACACCTTC.

The chain uses TRBV9 and TRBJ2-2; possible D gene TRBD2, 6 bases. The CDR3 spans 13 residues. V was shortened by 3 bases and J by 6 bases, with 9 bases between the two germline ends. Germline assignment: CDR1 SGDLS and CDR2 YYNGEE. The CDR3 coding sequence is TGTGCCAGCAGCGCGACTAGATCCGGGGAGCTGTTTTTT. The encoded protein is CASSATRSGELFF. Variable domain in full (rest from reference TRBV9 and TRBJ2-2): DSGVTQTPKHLITATGQRVTLRCSPRSGDLSVYWYQQSLDQGLQFLIQYYNGEERAKGNILERFSAQQFPDLHSELNLSSLELGDSALYFCASSATRSGELFFGEGSRLTVL.

This clonotype was counted between two and nine times. This chain links TRBV5-1 with TRBJ2-3, with 14 bases aligning to TRBD2. The V gene end was trimmed by 4 bases and the J gene end by 5 bases; junction bases not matched to a gene: 9. Germline CDR1 is SGHRS and CDR2 is YFSETQ. CDR3 length equals 17 residues. CDR3 amino acids: CASSPGTSGSALDTQYF. CDR3 DNA sequence: TGCGCCAGCAGCCCCGGGACTAGCGGGAGTGCTTTAGATACGCAGTATTTT.

This rearrangement joins TRBV5-4 to TRBJ2-3, with TRBD2 matching over 10 bases. The CDR3 loop spans 17 amino acids. Germline V gives CDR1 SGHNT, CDR2 YYREEE (reference sequence). The V gene end was trimmed by 2 bases and the J gene end by 1 base; junction bases not matched to a gene: 7. The CDR3 nucleotides are TGTGCCAGCAGCTTACCCCCTAGCGGGAGCGGCACAGATACGCAGTATTTT. Residues: CASSLPPSGSGTDTQYF.

This clonotype was seen at least ten times. The V call is TRBV20-1, the J call TRBJ1-2, with a possible D match to TRBD1 (5 bases). CDR1 is DFQATT and CDR2 is SNEGSKA in the germline V gene (reference sequence). The CDR3 runs 13 residues. V lost 6 bases and J lost 3, with 14 bases in between. CDR3 region: CSAVRDPDYGYTF. DNA of the CDR3: TGCAGTGCCGTCCGGGACCCGGACTATGGCTACACCTTC.